What follows is one T cell receptor (beta chain) and its context. TCRdb independently ran MiXCR on the 5' RACE reads; one entry per CDR3 protein. The sample lists just over 300,000 distinct CDR3 sequences, around 20% occurring once. This entry belongs to a study of CD8 T cells in ankylosing spondylitis. V was shortened by 1 base and J by 6 bases, with 13 bases between the two germline ends. Germline V gene sequence: CDR1 SGHTA, CDR2 FQGNSA. This CDR3 comprises 14 residues. Sequencing was carried out using blood, either unsorted or a sorted T cell fraction (not recorded which). The sequence came from a female donor with ankylosing spondylitis or in good health (not recorded which). The chain carries TRBV7-2 and TRBJ2-7, with D perhaps matching TRBD2 (6 bases). In nucleotides, the CDR3 is TGTGCCAGCAGCTTAGTAACGGGGGAGAGCGAGCAGTACTTC. It encodes CASSLVTGESEQYF.